A selection of T cell receptor beta chains follows, all from one sample in a study of blood T cell repertoires in COVID-19. Repertoires were generated with immunoSEQ multiplex PCR, while TCRdb's copy carries only in-frame clones and drops some. The sample shows tens of thousands of clones, around 75% of them seen only once. The sample was peripheral blood. These receptors originate from a woman of 80 years or more with active or convalescent COVID-19. Each CDR3 is given with its conserved first and last residue. The D gene is left open where the match is weak. Part of the rows lack a size; the others show once, few, many or a class for expanded clones.

>NA|TRBV6-1|TRBJ2-3|NA
CASSEISGVGTQYF
TGTGCCAGCAGTGAGATCTCGGGGGTGGGGACGCAGTATTTT
>TRBD2|TRBV3-1/TRBV3-2|TRBJ2-5|NA
CASSWGGETQYF
TGTGCCAGCAGCTGGGGGGGGGAGACCCAGTACTTC
>NA|TRBV7-9|TRBJ1-1|once
CASSLDMLNTEAFF
TGTGCCAGCAGCTTAGACATGTTGAACACTGAAGCTTTCTTT
>TRBD1|TRBV27|TRBJ1-6|NA
CASSLQQGARRSYNSPLHF
TGTGCCAGCAGTCTCCAACAGGGGGCTAGGCGCTCCTATAATTCACCCCTCCACTTT
>TRBD2|TRBV5-1|TRBJ2-3|NA
CASSLDGRSTDTQYF
TGCGCCAGCAGCCTCGACGGGAGGAGCACAGATACGCAGTATTTT
>NA|TRBV28|TRBJ1-1|NA
CASSLGREGLEAFF
TGTGCCAGCAGTTTAGGCAGGGAGGGCCTTGAAGCTTTCTTT
>TRBD1|TRBV5-1|TRBJ1-1|NA
CASSPGPGQMNTEAFF
TGCGCCAGCAGCCCAGGACCGGGACAGATGAACACTGAAGCTTTCTTT
>NA|TRBV9|TRBJ2-3|NA
CASSVHYLTDTQYF
TGTGCCAGCAGCGTACATTACTTGACAGATACGCAGTATTTT
>NA|TRBV7-9|TRBJ1-1|NA
CASGVRDTEAFF
TGTGCCAGCGGCGTCAGGGACACTGAAGCTTTCTTT
>TRBD1|TRBV7-2|TRBJ2-3|NA
CASSFDGTGVLSTQYF
TGTGCCAGCAGCTTTGACGGGACAGGGGTCCTAAGTACGCAGTATTTT
>TRBD1|TRBV7-2|TRBJ1-5|few
CASSPGTGGDQPQHF
TGTGCCAGCAGCCCGGGGACAGGGGGCGATCAGCCCCAGCATTTT
>NA|TRBV7-9|TRBJ2-5|NA
CASSLAGGHGETQYF
TGTGCCAGCAGCTTAGCTGGCGGGCATGGTGAGACCCAGTACTTC
>NA|TRBV11-2|TRBJ2-2|few
CASSFRVNTGELFF
TGTGCCAGCAGCTTCCGGGTAAACACCGGGGAGCTGTTTTTT
>NA|TRBV7-2|TRBJ2-7|NA
CASSLGLGAYEQYF
TGTGCCAGCAGCTTAGGGCTTGGGGCATACGAGCAGTACTTC
>NA|TRBV7-3|TRBJ2-1|NA
CASSSKDKLGNEQFF
TGTGCCAGCAGCTCAAAGGACAAATTGGGCAATGAGCAGTTCTTC
>NA|TRBV12-2|TRBJ1-1|few
CASRIPQEGQRIENTEAFF
TGTGCAAGTCGCATCCCCCAGGAGGGACAGCGGATTGAGAACACTGAAGCTTTCTTT
>NA|TRBV6-1|TRBJ1-2|once
CASREGAGLNYGYTF
TGTGCCAGCAGGGAAGGGGCAGGGCTAAACTATGGCTACACCTTC
>NA|TRBV6-1|TRBJ1-2|NA
CASSEYLRQVGYTF
TGTGCCAGCAGTGAATATTTGAGACAAGTGGGCTACACCTTC
>TRBD1|TRBV6-5|TRBJ1-2|NA
CASRRTGTENYGYTF
TGTGCCAGCAGACGAACCGGGACAGAGAACTATGGCTACACCTTC
>NA|TRBV19|TRBJ2-3|few
CASSIGGRAVDTQYF
TGTGCCAGTAGTATAGGAGGCAGGGCAGTAGATACGCAGTATTTT
>NA|TRBV7-3|TRBJ2-3|NA
CASSSTSPDTQYF
TGTGCCAGCAGCTCCACTAGCCCAGATACGCAGTATTTT
>NA|TRBV19|TRBJ1-5|NA
CASRDRGTSWGNQPQHF
TGTGCCAGTAGGGACAGAGGTACCTCGTGGGGCAATCAGCCCCAGCATTTT
>TRBD2|TRBV11-2|TRBJ2-7|few
CASSLGLAYEQYF
TGTGCCAGCAGCTTGGGACTAGCCTACGAGCAGTACTTC
>NA|TRBV6-2/TRBV6-3|TRBJ2-7|NA
CASSYKDSVHEQYF
TGTGCCAGCAGTTATAAGGACAGTGTCCACGAGCAGTACTTC
>TRBD2|TRBV6-2/TRBV6-3|TRBJ2-7|NA
CASSSQTSGQEQYF
TGTGCCAGCAGTTCCCAGACTAGCGGGCAAGAGCAGTACTTC
>TRBD2|TRBV11-3|TRBJ2-1|NA
CASSFSVLAGYNEQFF
TGTGCCAGCAGCTTTAGCGTACTAGCGGGCTACAATGAGCAGTTCTTC
>TRBD1|TRBV13|TRBJ2-7|large
CASSPPDRAYEQYF
TGTGCCAGCAGCCCACCGGACAGGGCGTACGAGCAGTACTTC
>NA|TRBV5-1|TRBJ1-1|NA
CASSLAENTEAFF
TGCGCCAGCAGCTTGGCAGAGAACACTGAAGCTTTCTTT
>NA|TRBV5-1|TRBJ2-1|NA
CASSRGLPSYNEQFF
TGCGCCAGCAGTCGCGGATTGCCTTCCTACAATGAGCAGTTCTTC
>NA|TRBV18|TRBJ2-3|NA
CASSPGGSGTDTQYF
TGTGCCAGCTCCCCTGGGGGGTCGGGCACAGATACGCAGTATTTT
>TRBD1|TRBV27|TRBJ1-4|NA
CASRLNRGLPNEKLFF
TGTGCCAGCCGACTGAACAGGGGGCTGCCTAATGAAAAACTGTTTTTT
>NA|TRBV3-1/TRBV3-2|TRBJ1-1|NA
CASSQPQGNTEAFF
TGTGCCAGCAGCCAACCCCAGGGGAACACTGAAGCTTTCTTT
>TRBD2|TRBV5-1|TRBJ2-3|NA
CASSRTSGSDTQYF
TGCGCCAGCAGCAGGACTAGCGGGAGTGATACGCAGTATTTT
>NA|TRBV5-1|TRBJ1-1|NA
CASSSGPTLSTEAFF
TGCGCCAGCAGCTCAGGTCCAACTTTGAGCACTGAAGCTTTCTTT
>NA|TRBV19|TRBJ1-2|NA
CASRGGIYGYTF
TGTGCCAGTAGAGGCGGAATCTATGGCTACACCTTC
>NA|TRBV2|TRBJ1-1|NA
CASSVGDRGSTEAFF
TGTGCCAGCAGTGTAGGTGACCGAGGGAGCACTGAAGCTTTCTTT
>NA|TRBV25-1|TRBJ1-2|NA
CASSERRGDYGYTF
TGTGCCAGCAGTGAACGGCGAGGAGACTATGGCTACACCTTC
>NA|TRBV28|TRBJ2-7|NA
CASSLRGTLREQYF
TGTGCCAGCAGTTTAAGGGGCACCTTAAGGGAGCAGTACTTC
>NA|TRBV18|TRBJ2-7|NA
CASSSQGNQFYEQYF
TGTGCCAGCTCATCTCAGGGCAATCAGTTTTACGAGCAGTACTTC
>TRBD2|TRBV9|TRBJ2-1|NA
CASSVAGTSDNEQFF
TGTGCCAGCAGCGTAGCAGGGACTAGCGACAATGAGCAGTTCTTC
>NA|TRBV6-5|TRBJ2-7|NA
CASTEGTGLYEQYF
TGTGCCAGCACCGAAGGGACTGGACTCTACGAGCAGTACTTC